This T cell receptor beta chain was recovered during a study of blood T cell repertoires in COVID-19. Some clones are missing from TCRdb's copy, which holds only in-frame ones; the method was immunoSEQ multiplex PCR. The sample holds roughly 170,000 clones, 70% to 90% seen once. In germline, CDR1 is SGHNT, CDR2 YYREEE (reference sequence). V lost 4 bases and J lost 4; bases outside the gene matches: 15. The CDR3 runs to 17 residues. This clone was observed a few times. The sequenced sample consisted of peripheral blood. The TCR comes from a man in his forties who had recovered from COVID-19. This chain links TRBV5-4 with TRBJ1-1, with 8 bases matching TRBD1. DNA for the CDR3: TGTGCCAGCAGCCTGGGACAGGCGCAGAGAATAGGCACTGAAGCTTTCTTT. Protein product: CASSLGQAQRIGTEAFF.